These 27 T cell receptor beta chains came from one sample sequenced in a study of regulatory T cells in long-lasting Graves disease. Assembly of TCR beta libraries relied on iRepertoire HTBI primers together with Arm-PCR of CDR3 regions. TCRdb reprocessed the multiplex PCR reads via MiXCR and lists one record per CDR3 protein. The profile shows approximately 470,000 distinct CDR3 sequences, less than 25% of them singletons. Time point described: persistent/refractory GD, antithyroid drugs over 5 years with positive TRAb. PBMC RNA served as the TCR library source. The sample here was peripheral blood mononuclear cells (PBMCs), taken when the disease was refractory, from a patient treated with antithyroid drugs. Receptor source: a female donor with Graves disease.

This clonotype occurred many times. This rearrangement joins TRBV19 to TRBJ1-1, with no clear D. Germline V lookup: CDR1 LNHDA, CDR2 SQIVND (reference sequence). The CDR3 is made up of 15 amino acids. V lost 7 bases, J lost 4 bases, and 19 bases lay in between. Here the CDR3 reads CASTSPRGLTTEAFF. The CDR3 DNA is TGTGCCAGTACCTCCCCCCGGGGTTTGACCACTGAAGCTTTCTTT.

DNA for the CDR3: TGTGCCAGCAGCTACCGGACAGGGAATTTTCGGGGTAGCAATGAGCAGTTCTTC. Amino acids: CASSYRTGNFRGSNEQFF. The chain uses TRBV6-5 and TRBJ2-1, with 8 bases matching TRBD1. The CDR3 runs to 18 residues. Germline assignment: CDR1 MNHEY and CDR2 SVGAGI. V lost 6 bases, J lost 6 bases, and 19 bases stayed unmatched.

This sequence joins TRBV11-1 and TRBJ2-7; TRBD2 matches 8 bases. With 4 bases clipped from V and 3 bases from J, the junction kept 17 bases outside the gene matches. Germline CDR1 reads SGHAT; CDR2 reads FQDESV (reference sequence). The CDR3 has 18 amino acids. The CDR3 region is CASSSILAAYPGGYEQYF. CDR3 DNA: TGTGCCAGCAGCTCGATACTAGCGGCGTACCCTGGGGGCTACGAGCAGTACTTC.

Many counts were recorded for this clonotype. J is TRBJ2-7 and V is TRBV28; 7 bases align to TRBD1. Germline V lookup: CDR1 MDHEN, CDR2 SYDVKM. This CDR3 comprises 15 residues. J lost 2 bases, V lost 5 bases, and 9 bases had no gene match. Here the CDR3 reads CASSPHRDSPYEQYF. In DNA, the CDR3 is TGTGCCAGCAGTCCCCACCGGGACAGTCCCTACGAGCAGTACTTC.

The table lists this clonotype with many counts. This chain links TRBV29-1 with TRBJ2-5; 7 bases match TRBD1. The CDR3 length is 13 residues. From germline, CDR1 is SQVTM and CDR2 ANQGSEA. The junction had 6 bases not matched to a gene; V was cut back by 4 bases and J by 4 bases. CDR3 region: CSVGLQGLETQYF. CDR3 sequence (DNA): TGCAGCGTTGGATTACAGGGGTTAGAGACCCAGTACTTC.

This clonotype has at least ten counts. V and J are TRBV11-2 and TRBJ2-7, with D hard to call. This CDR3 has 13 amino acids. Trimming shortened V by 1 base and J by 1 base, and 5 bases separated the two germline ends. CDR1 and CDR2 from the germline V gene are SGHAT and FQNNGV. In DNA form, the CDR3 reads TGTGCCAGCAGCTTAGGGCCGTCCTACGAGCAGTACTTC. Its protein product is CASSLGPSYEQYF.

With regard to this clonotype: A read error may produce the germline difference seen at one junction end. For the CDR3, the DNA is TGTGCCAGCAGCCCCCCCGACAGCTACAAGCAGTACTTC. The encoded protein is CASSPPDSYKQYF. The V and J genes are TRBV13 and TRBJ2-7, with a possible D match to TRBD1 (5 bases). CDR3 length: 13 residues. Germline lookup yields CDR1 PRHDT and CDR2 FYEKMQ (reference sequence).

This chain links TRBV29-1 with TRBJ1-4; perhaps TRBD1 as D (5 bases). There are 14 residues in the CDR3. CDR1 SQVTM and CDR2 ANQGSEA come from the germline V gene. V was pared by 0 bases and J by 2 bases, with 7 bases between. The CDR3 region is CSVEEAGTNEKLFF. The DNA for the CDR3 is TGCAGCGTTGAAGAGGCAGGGACTAATGAAAAACTGTTTTTT.

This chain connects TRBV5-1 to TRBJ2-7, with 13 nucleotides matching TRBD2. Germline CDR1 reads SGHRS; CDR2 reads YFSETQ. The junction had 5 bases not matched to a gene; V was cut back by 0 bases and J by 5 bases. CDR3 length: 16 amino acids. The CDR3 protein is CASSLVVGLAGDEQYF. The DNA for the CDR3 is TGCGCCAGCAGCTTGGTTGTCGGACTAGCGGGAGACGAGCAGTACTTC.

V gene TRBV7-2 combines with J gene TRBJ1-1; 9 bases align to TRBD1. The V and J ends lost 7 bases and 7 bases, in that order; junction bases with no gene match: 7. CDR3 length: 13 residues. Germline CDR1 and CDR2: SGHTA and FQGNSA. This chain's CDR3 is CASTEDRGVEAFF. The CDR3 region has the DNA TGTGCCAGCACCGAGGACAGGGGTGTTGAAGCTTTCTTT.

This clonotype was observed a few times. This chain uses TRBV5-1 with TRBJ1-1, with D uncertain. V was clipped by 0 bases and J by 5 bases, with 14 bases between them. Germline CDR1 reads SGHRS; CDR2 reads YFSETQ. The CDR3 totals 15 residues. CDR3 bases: TGCGCCAGCAGCTTGGGACCTAGGCGAAGAACTGAAGCTTTCTTT. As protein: CASSLGPRRRTEAFF.

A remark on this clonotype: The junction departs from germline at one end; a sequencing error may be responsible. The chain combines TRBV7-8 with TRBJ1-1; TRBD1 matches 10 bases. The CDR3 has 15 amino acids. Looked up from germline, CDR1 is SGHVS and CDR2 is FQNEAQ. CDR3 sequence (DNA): TGTGCCAGCAGGTTGGACAGGGGGTTGAACACTGAAGCTTCCTTT. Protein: CASRLDRGLNTEASF.

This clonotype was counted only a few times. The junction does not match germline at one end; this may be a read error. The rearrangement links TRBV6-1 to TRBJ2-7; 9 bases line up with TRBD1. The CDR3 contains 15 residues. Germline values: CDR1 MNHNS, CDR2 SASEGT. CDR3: CAGRRPGQGPYEQYF. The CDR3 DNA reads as TGTGCCGGCAGGCGACCGGGACAGGGACCTTACGAGCAGTACTTC.

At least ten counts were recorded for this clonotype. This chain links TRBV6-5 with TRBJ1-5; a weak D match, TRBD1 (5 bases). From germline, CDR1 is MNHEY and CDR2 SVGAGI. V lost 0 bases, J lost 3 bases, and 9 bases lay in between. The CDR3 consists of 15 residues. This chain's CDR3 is CASSYSSGINQPQHF. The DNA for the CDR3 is TGTGCCAGCAGTTACTCGTCAGGGATCAATCAGCCCCAGCATTTT.

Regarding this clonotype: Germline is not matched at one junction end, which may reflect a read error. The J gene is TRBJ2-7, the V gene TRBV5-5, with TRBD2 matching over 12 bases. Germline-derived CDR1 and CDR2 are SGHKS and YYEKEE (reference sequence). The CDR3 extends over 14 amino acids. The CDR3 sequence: CACSLWTSGVEHHF. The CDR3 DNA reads TGTGCCTGCAGCTTGTGGACTAGCGGGGTAGAGCACCACTTC.

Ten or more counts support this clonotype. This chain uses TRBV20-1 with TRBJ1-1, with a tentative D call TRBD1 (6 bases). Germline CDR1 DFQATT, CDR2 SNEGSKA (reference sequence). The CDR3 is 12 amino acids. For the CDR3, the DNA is TGCAGGCCTCAGGGGTCAGGCACTGAAGCTTTCTTT. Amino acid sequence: CRPQGSGTEAFF.

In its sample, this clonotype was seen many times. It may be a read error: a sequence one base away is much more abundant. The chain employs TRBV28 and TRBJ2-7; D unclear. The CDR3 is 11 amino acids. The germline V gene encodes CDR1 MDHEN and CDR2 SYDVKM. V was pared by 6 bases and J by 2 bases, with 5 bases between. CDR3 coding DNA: TGTGCCAGCAGCCTACCCTACGAGCAGTACTTC. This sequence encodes CASSLPYEQYF.

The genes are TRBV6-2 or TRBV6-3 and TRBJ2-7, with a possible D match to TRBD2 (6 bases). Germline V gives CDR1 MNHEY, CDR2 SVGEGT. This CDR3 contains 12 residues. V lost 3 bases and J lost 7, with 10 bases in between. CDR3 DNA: TGTGCCAGCAGTTATCCCGCGGGGGAGCAGTACTTC. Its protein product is CASSYPAGEQYF.

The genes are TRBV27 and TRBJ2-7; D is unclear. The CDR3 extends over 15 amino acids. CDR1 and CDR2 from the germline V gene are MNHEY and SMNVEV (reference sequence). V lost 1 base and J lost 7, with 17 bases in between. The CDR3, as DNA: TGTGCCAGCAGTTTATTCCGGCTGGCCTCAAGTGAGCAGTACTTC. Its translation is CASSLFRLASSEQYF.

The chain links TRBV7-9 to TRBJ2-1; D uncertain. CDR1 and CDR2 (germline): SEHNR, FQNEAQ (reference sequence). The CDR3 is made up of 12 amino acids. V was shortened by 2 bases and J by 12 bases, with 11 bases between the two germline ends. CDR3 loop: CASSLSTLGQFF. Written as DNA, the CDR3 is TGTGCCAGCAGCTTATCGACCTTGGGGCAGTTCTTC.

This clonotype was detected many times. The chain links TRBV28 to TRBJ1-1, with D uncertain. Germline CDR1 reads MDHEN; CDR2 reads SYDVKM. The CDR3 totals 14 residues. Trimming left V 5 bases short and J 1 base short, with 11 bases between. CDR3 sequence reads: CASSRRVSNTEAFF. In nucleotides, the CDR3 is TGTGCCAGCAGTCGTAGGGTGTCGAACACTGAAGCTTTCTTT.

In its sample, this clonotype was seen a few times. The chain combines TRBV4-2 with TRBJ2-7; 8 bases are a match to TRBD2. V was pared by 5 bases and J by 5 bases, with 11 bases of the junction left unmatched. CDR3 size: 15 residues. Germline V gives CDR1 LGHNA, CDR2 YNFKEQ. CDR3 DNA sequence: TGTGCCAGCAGCAGCACACTAGCGGCAGGGGACGAGCAGTACTTC. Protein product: CASSSTLAAGDEQYF.

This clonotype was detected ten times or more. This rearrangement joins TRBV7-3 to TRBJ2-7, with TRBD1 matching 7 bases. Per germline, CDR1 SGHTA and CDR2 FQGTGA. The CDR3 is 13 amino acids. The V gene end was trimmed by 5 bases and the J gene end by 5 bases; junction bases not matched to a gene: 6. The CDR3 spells CASSPQGVHEQYF. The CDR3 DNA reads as TGTGCCAGCAGCCCCCAGGGGGTTCACGAGCAGTACTTC.

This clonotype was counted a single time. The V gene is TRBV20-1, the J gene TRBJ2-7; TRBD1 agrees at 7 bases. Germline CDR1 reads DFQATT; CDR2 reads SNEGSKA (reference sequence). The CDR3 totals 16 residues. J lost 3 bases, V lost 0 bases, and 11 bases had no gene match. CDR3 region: CSARDPRRTGIYEQYF. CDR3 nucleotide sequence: TGCAGTGCTAGAGATCCTAGGAGGACAGGAATCTACGAGCAGTACTTC.

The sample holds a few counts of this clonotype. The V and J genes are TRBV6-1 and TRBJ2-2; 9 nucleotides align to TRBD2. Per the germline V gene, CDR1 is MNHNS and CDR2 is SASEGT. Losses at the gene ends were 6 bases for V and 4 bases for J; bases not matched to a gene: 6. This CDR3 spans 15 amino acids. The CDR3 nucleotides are TGTGCCAGCAGCTCCCTAGCGGGACTCACCGGGGAGCTGTTTTTT. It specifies CASSSLAGLTGELFF.

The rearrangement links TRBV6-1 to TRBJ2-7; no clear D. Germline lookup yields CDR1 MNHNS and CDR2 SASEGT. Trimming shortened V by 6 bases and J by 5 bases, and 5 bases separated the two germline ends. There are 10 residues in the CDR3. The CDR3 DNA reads TGTGCCAGCAGACACCACGAGCAGTACTTC. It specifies CASRHHEQYF.

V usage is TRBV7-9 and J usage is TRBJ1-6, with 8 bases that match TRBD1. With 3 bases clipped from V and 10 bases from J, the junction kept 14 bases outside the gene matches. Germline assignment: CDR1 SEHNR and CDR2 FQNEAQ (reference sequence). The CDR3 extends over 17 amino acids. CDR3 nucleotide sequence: TGTGCCAGCAGCTTGGAAGACAGGGGATACGGAGGCTCACCCCTCCACTTT. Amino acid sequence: CASSLEDRGYGGSPLHF. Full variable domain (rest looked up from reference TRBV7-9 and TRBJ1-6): DTGVSQNPRHKITKRGQNVTFRCDPISEHNRLYWYRQTLGQGPEFLTYFQNEAQLEKSRLLSDRFSAERPKGSFSTLEIQRTEQGDSAMYLCASSLEDRGYGGSPLHFGNGTRLTVT.